This note documents a single T cell receptor beta chain sequence. Its specificity is not known. The germline gives CDR1 SGHNT, CDR2 YENEEA. Deletions cut 5 bases from V and 9 bases from J, with 16 bases between. There are 13 residues in the CDR3. TCRdb independently ran MiXCR on the 5' RACE reads; one entry per CDR3 protein. Among about half a million distinct CDR3 sequences listed, around a sixth were seen once. This sample is part of a study of T-cell memory formation after mild COVID-19. Overall study findings and caveats: Clones that contracted from day 15 to 85 were balanced CD4/CD8, while later expanders leaned CD4+. CM and EM subsets held most contracting CD4+ clones; EMRA held CD8+ ones.

The TCR comes from an adult woman who had mild COVID-19 (a few samples of this study predate the infection). Cell type and time point are not known. Material: PBMCs or a T cell subset sorted from them (not recorded which). This sequence joins TRBV11-3 and TRBJ1-2; a weak D match, TRBD1 (6 bases). The CDR3, as DNA: TGTGCCAGCAGCCCGCACAGGGCTGGGAGCTACACCTTC. Its translation: CASSPHRAGSYTF.